What follows are 16 T cell receptor beta chains derived from one specimen sequenced in a study of blood T cell repertoires in COVID-19. The repertoire was sequenced with immunoSEQ multiplex PCR; TCRdb's copy has only in-frame clones and lacks some. The profile shows 350,000 to 400,000 clones, approximately 90% of them singletons. Source material: PBMCs or T cells enriched from blood (not recorded which). Receptors were obtained from a man younger than 35 who had recovered from COVID-19.

This clone has just one count. The chain couples TRBV12-5 to TRBJ2-5; D ambiguous. Germline CDR1 is LGHNT and CDR2 is FRNRAP. This CDR3 is built from 11 residues. Trimming stripped 8 bases from V and 0 bases from J, with 4 bases between. This CDR3 is CASRNQETQYF. The CDR3 DNA is TGTGCTAGTCGTAACCAAGAGACCCAGTACTTC.

CDR3 sequence: CASSPTQQFGGNYGYTF. CDR3 DNA: TGTGCCAGCTCACCAACGCAGCAGTTCGGAGGCAACTATGGCTACACCTTC. The gene calls are TRBV18 and TRBJ1-2, with D hard to call. Per the germline V gene, CDR1 is KGHSH and CDR2 is LQKENI. This CDR3 contains 17 residues. The V and J ends lost 2 bases and 2 bases respectively, with 18 bases between them.

The chain links TRBV27 to TRBJ2-3; TRBD1 is a possible D gene (6 bases). This CDR3 has 18 amino acids. Per germline, CDR1 MNHEY and CDR2 SMNVEV (reference sequence). The germline V and J ends were trimmed by 2 bases and 1 base, with 19 bases remaining between them. The CDR3 spells CASSLRTRKGGGTDTQYF. Written as DNA, the CDR3 is TGTGCCAGCAGTTTACGCACCCGGAAAGGGGGTGGCACAGATACGCAGTATTTT.

The J gene is TRBJ2-3, the V gene TRBV2; 11 bases map to TRBD1. Germline V CDR1 and CDR2: SNHLY, FYNNEI. V was pared by 10 bases and J by 5 bases, with 14 bases of the junction left unmatched. CDR3 length: 16 residues. The CDR3 sequence: CATSKDRGRVRDTQYF. CDR3 nucleotide sequence: TGTGCCACCTCAAAGGACAGGGGGCGCGTGAGAGATACGCAGTATTTT.

J is TRBJ1-1 and V is TRBV6-5; 7 bases match TRBD1. The CDR3 totals 15 residues. Germline V gives CDR1 MNHEY, CDR2 SVGAGI. Trimming at V came to 0 bases and at J to 3 bases, leaving 4 bases not matched to a gene. DNA for the CDR3: TGTGCCAGCAGTTACTCGACTCAGGGGGACACTGAAGCTTTCTTT. Translating gives CASSYSTQGDTEAFF.

The V call is TRBV11-2, the J call TRBJ2-5, with D possibly matching TRBD2 (6 bases). The CDR3 is made up of 13 amino acids. Germline V lookup: CDR1 SGHAT, CDR2 FQNNGV. V shed 5 bases and J shed 3 bases, with 10 bases lying between them. In DNA form, the CDR3 reads TGTGCCAGCAGCCCCCCGGGGGAAGAGACCCAGTACTTC. Its protein is CASSPPGEETQYF. The complete variable domain, with remaining parts taken from reference TRBV11-2 and TRBJ2-5, reads EAGVAQSPRYKIIEKRQSVAFWCNPISGHATLYWYQQILGQGPKLLIQFQNNGVVDDSQLPKDRFSAERLKGVDSTLKIQPAKLEDSAVYLCASSPPGEETQYFGPGTRLLVL.

For this clone: Other DNA sequences from this sample encode an identical CDR3 as well. V gene TRBV7-2 combines with J gene TRBJ2-2, with 10 bases fitting TRBD2. The V gene end was trimmed by 1 base and the J gene end by 1 base; junction bases not matched to a gene: 9. Germline CDR1 is SGHTA and CDR2 is FQGNSA. This CDR3 comprises 19 residues. The chain's CDR3 is CASSLGLAGAYQNTGELFF. DNA of the CDR3: TGTGCCAGCAGCTTAGGCCTAGCGGGGGCCTACCAGAACACCGGGGAGCTGTTTTTT.

The rearrangement joins TRBV7-8 to TRBJ1-1, with 8 bases that match TRBD1. V shed 5 bases, J shed 2 bases, and the junction held 7 bases outside the gene matches. Germline lookup yields CDR1 SGHVS and CDR2 FQNEAQ. The CDR3 extends over 15 amino acids. The DNA for the CDR3 is TGTGCCAGCAGCCCCCAGACAGGGGACAACACTGAAGCTTTCTTT. It is translated as CASSPQTGDNTEAFF.

V is TRBV5-1 and J is TRBJ2-6, with TRBD2 as a possible D gene (6 bases). Per the germline V gene, CDR1 is SGHRS and CDR2 is YFSETQ. V was clipped by 3 bases and J by 2 bases, with 12 bases between them. This CDR3 has 16 amino acids. The DNA for the CDR3 is TGCGCCAGCAGCTCCCGGGAGAACACTGGGGCCAACGTCCTGACTTTC. Its translation: CASSSRENTGANVLTF.

The rearrangement links TRBV19 to TRBJ1-2, with TRBD1 identical over 9 bases. Germline CDR1 is LNHDA and CDR2 is SQIVND (reference sequence). CDR3 length equals 13 residues. V gave up 4 bases and J gave up 7 bases; unmatched junction bases: 4. The CDR3 DNA reads TGTGCCAGTAGTACACAGGGGGCAGGTGGCTACACCTTC. It codes for CASSTQGAGGYTF.

V and J are TRBV19 and TRBJ2-1; 7 nucleotides line up with TRBD1. After removal of 6 bases from V and 7 bases from J, the junction contained 15 bases not matched to a gene. The CDR3 is made up of 16 amino acids. The germline V gene encodes CDR1 LNHDA and CDR2 SQIVND (reference sequence). CDR3 coding DNA: TGTGCCAGTAGCAACCCGGGACAGATTTCACTAAATGAGCAGTTCTTC. It encodes CASSNPGQISLNEQFF.

CDR3: CSVDQGFYGYTF. CDR3 nucleotides: TGCAGCGTTGATCAGGGTTTCTATGGCTACACCTTC. This chain joins TRBV29-1 and TRBJ1-2; D may be TRBD1 (5 bases). The V end was cut by 3 bases, the J end by 4 bases, with 9 bases between. The CDR3 totals 12 residues. Germline V gene lookup returns CDR1 SQVTM and CDR2 ANQGSEA.

The chain joins TRBV5-6 to TRBJ2-7; D is perhaps TRBD1 (5 bases). There are 12 residues in the CDR3. Germline loops: CDR1 SGHDT, CDR2 YYEEEE. The germline V and J ends were trimmed by 4 bases and 7 bases, with 12 bases remaining between them. Written as DNA, the CDR3 is TGTGCCAGCAGCCCTTACCAGGGAGAGCAGTACTTC. Encoded protein: CASSPYQGEQYF.

The rearrangement joins TRBV5-1 to TRBJ2-3; tentatively, D is TRBD1 (6 bases). The V gene's germline CDR1 is SGHRS and CDR2 YFSETQ. Trimming removed 3 bases from V and 5 bases from J, with 13 bases in between. This CDR3 comprises 14 residues. For the CDR3, the DNA is TGCGCCAGCAGCTCAGGGGCCGCCCGAGATACGCAGTATTTT. Its translation: CASSSGAARDTQYF.

V and J are TRBV5-1 and TRBJ1-1; the D gene is possibly TRBD1 (6 bases). The CDR3 has 14 residues. From germline, CDR1 is SGHRS and CDR2 YFSETQ. V lost 3 bases and J lost 6, with 15 bases in between. CDR3: CASSWGRVAPEAFF. As DNA, the CDR3 is TGCGCCAGCAGCTGGGGGCGGGTGGCCCCTGAAGCTTTCTTT.

This rearrangement joins TRBV7-2 to TRBJ2-7; possibly TRBD2 for D (5 bases). Germline V gives CDR1 SGHTA, CDR2 FQGNSA. V was cut by 0 bases and J by 2 bases, with 14 bases left in between. This CDR3 is built from 16 residues. The CDR3 nucleotides are TGTGCCAGCAGCTTAGCGGCGTCGGGAACTACCTACGAGCAGTACTTC. Its translation is CASSLAASGTTYEQYF.